Presented here are 7 T cell receptor beta chains from one specimen sequenced in a study of shared clonotypes between healthy human individuals. CD45RO-negative, CCR7-selected cells formed the naive CD8 fraction, which excluded terminally differentiated effector memory CD45RA+ cells. Here immunoSEQ multiplex PCR was the method, and the copy in TCRdb shows in-frame clones only, minus some. The sample includes hundreds of thousands of clones, about 91% of them seen just once. The sequenced sample consisted of naive CD8+ T cells sorted from blood. The source of these receptors is a young man in good health.

J is TRBJ2-6 and V is TRBV7-9, with 9 bases matching TRBD1. Germline values: CDR1 SEHNR, CDR2 FQNEAQ (reference sequence). Unmatched junction bases numbered 6, after V lost 5 bases and J lost 13 bases. CDR3 length equals 13 residues. The CDR3 nucleotides are TGTGCCAGCAGCCACCGGGACAGGGAGGTCCTGACTTTC. This codes for CASSHRDREVLTF. Complete variable domain (other parts from reference TRBV7-9 and TRBJ2-6): DTGVSQNPRHKITKRGQNVTFRCDPISEHNRLYWYRQTLGQGPEFLTYFQNEAQLEKSRLLSDRFSAERPKGSFSTLEIQRTEQGDSAMYLCASSHRDREVLTFGAGSRLTVL.

This chain uses TRBV13 with TRBJ2-7, with D perhaps matching TRBD1 (5 bases). The CDR3 runs to 14 residues. Trimming removed 0 bases at V and 1 base at J, with 7 bases between. Germline lookup yields CDR1 PRHDT and CDR2 FYEKMQ (reference sequence). CDR3 loop: CASSLGRTSYEQYF. CDR3 bases: TGTGCCAGCAGCTTAGGCAGGACATCCTACGAGCAGTACTTC.

The V call is TRBV27, the J call TRBJ2-1; 14 bases line up with TRBD2. After removal of 5 bases from V and 6 bases from J, the junction contained 15 bases not matched to a gene. The CDR3 covers 19 residues. CDR1 is MNHEY, CDR2 SMNVEV, per germline (reference sequence). The CDR3 DNA sequence: TGTGCCAGCAGTCTGGGGACTAGCGGGAGTACGGGGCCTCCCAATGAGCAGTTCTTC. The encoded protein is CASSLGTSGSTGPPNEQFF.

The chain uses TRBV7-9 and TRBJ2-1; D possibly corresponds to TRBD2 (5 bases). Trimming removed 1 base at V and 16 bases at J, with 17 bases between. Germline V lookup: CDR1 SEHNR, CDR2 FQNEAQ (reference sequence). The CDR3 has 13 amino acids. For the CDR3, the DNA is TGTGCCAGCAGCTTAGAAAACACCGTCACGGGATTCTTC. It codes for CASSLENTVTGFF.

The chain uses TRBV30 and TRBJ1-1; D is unresolved. The V gene lost 0 bases and the J gene lost 7 bases, with 9 bases spanning the gap. The CDR3 runs 12 residues. The germline V gene has CDR1 GTSNPN and CDR2 SVGIG (reference sequence). The CDR3: CAWSVNRLEAFF. The CDR3 bases are TGTGCCTGGAGTGTAAATCGGCTTGAAGCTTTCTTT.

The chain employs TRBV9 and TRBJ2-7; tentatively, D is TRBD1 or TRBD2 (5 bases each). Trimming removed 7 bases from V and 3 bases from J, with 11 bases in between. Germline V lookup: CDR1 SGDLS, CDR2 YYNGEE. This CDR3 has 12 amino acids. The CDR3 loop is CASGGADYEQYF. CDR3 nucleotide sequence: TGTGCCAGCGGGGGAGCGGACTACGAGCAGTACTTC.

This clone has just one count. Other nucleotide sequences in the sample specify the same CDR3. This chain connects TRBV7-2 to TRBJ2-3; TRBD2 matches 12 bases. This CDR3 has 15 amino acids. Germline CDR1 SGHTA, CDR2 FQGNSA. V was pared by 5 bases and J by 4 bases, with 4 bases of the junction left unmatched. The CDR3 bases are TGTGCCAGCAGCCTACTAGCGGGAGGTCCAGATACGCAGTATTTT. This translates into CASSLLAGGPDTQYF.